This T cell receptor (beta chain) emerged from a study of T cell clones after liver transplantation. Concerning this clone: Its target is not known.

This table comes from immunoSEQ multiplex PCR, and its TCRdb copy is limited to in-frame clones, with some not included. The sample yields about 99,000 clones, 84% seen once. This CDR3 has 15 residues. The V and J ends lost 4 bases and 0 bases, in that order; junction bases with no gene match: 6. Germline CDR1 SGHTA, CDR2 FQGNSA. The study's findings and limits: Donor-reactive sequences fell more than third party-reactive ones, suggesting partial deletion.

Sequenced material: CD4+ T cells from blood, taken around 44 months after liver transplant. This receptor was identified in a human patient who received a liver transplant. Some T cells may possibly be graft donor cells. The gene calls are TRBV7-2 and TRBJ2-7; 7 bases agree with TRBD2. The CDR3 spells CASSWPGGSSYEQYF. The CDR3 DNA reads as TGTGCCAGCAGCTGGCCGGGGGGTTCCTCCTACGAGCAGTACTTC.